The 18 T cell receptor beta chains reported below all come from one sample, sequenced in a study of Ad26.COV2.S vaccination and SARS-CoV-2 variants. The repertoire was sequenced with immunoSEQ multiplex PCR; TCRdb's copy has only in-frame clones and lacks some. The sample shows about 180,000 clones, approximately 90% of them seen only once. The sequencing used peripheral blood, collected after recovery from COVID-19. Every receptor here comes from a human donor who had recovered from COVID-19.

By sample share, this clone is medium-sized. This sequence joins TRBV6-1 and TRBJ2-1, with 9 bases fitting TRBD1. Germline values: CDR1 MNHNS, CDR2 SASEGT. This CDR3 is 15 amino acids long. The V and J ends lost 1 base and 3 bases, in that order; junction bases with no gene match: 1. The CDR3 region has the DNA TGTGCCAGCAGTGAAGAGACAGGGGGCTACAATGAGCAGTTCTTC. Translating it yields CASSEETGGYNEQFF.

This chain joins TRBV27 and TRBJ2-7, with 7 bases aligning to TRBD1. The trim removed 3 bases at V and 2 bases at J, leaving 7 bases unmatched. Germline V gene lookup returns CDR1 MNHEY and CDR2 SMNVEV (reference sequence). This CDR3 is built from 15 residues. The CDR3 bases are TGTGCCAGCAGTTTGCTGAGGGACAGAGCCTACGAGCAGTACTTC. It translates to CASSLLRDRAYEQYF.

The chain links TRBV6-5 to TRBJ1-4; TRBD1 matches 9 bases. Unmatched junction bases numbered 3, after V lost 2 bases and J lost 8 bases. CDR1 is MNHEY and CDR2 is SVGAGI in the germline V gene. The CDR3 runs to 14 residues. The CDR3 sequence is CASSYRTGVEKLFF. For the CDR3, the DNA is TGTGCCAGCAGTTACAGGACAGGGGTCGAAAAACTGTTTTTT.

The rearrangement joins TRBV7-9 to TRBJ2-1, with D possibly being TRBD2 (5 bases). This CDR3 has 19 residues. The V end lost 3 bases, the J end lost 5 bases, and 26 bases lay between the germline ends. Germline CDR1 reads SEHNR; CDR2 reads FQNEAQ (reference sequence). The CDR3 DNA reads as TGTGCCAGCAGCTTGACCCCCGGGTGGGGTAGCGTGCGGAACAATGAGCAGTTCTTC. This encodes CASSLTPGWGSVRNNEQFF.

V and J are TRBV5-1 and TRBJ1-3, with D maybe TRBD1 (6 bases). The germline CDR1 and CDR2 sequences are SGHRS and YFSETQ. The V gene lost 3 bases and the J gene lost 0 bases, with 10 bases spanning the gap. This CDR3 region has 15 residues. CDR3 residues: CASSSQGSSGNTIYF. Written as DNA, the CDR3 is TGCGCCAGCAGCTCACAGGGCTCCTCTGGAAACACCATATATTTT.

The V and J genes are TRBV21-1 and TRBJ2-7; the tabulated D call, TRBD1, remains unverified against the DNA. TRBV21-1 is classified as a pseudogene. The CDR3 spans 13 residues. CDR3 in amino acids: CASSKDTHYEQYF. CDR3 DNA sequence: TGTGCCAGCAGCAAAGACACCCACTACGAGCAGTACTTC.

This clone was counted only a few times. The chain joins TRBV7-9 to TRBJ2-1; 9 bases match TRBD2. With 5 bases clipped from V and 0 bases from J, the junction kept 5 bases outside the gene matches. In germline, CDR1 is SEHNR, CDR2 FQNEAQ (reference sequence). This CDR3 comprises 16 residues. The CDR3 region is CASSPGAGGSYNEQFF. CDR3 bases: TGTGCCAGCAGCCCGGGAGCGGGGGGCTCCTACAATGAGCAGTTCTTC.

V is TRBV5-1 and J is TRBJ1-1; TRBD1 agrees at 7 bases. The CDR3 length is 13 residues. Germline CDR1 reads SGHRS; CDR2 reads YFSETQ. J was trimmed by 3 bases and V by 3 bases; bases with no gene match: 2. In nucleotides, the CDR3 is TGCGCCAGCAGCTGGGGGACAGACACTGAAGCTTTCTTT. Protein sequence: CASSWGTDTEAFF.

Here the CDR3 DNA reads TGTGCCAGCTCGGAACAGGGTACTGGCAATCAGCCCCAGCATTTT. Translating it yields CASSEQGTGNQPQHF. The chain uses TRBV18 and TRBJ1-5; TRBD1 might be the D (6 bases). Trimming removed 6 bases from V and 2 bases from J, with 14 bases in between. Per the germline V gene, CDR1 is KGHSH and CDR2 is LQKENI. CDR3 length: 15 residues.

V usage is TRBV25-1 and J usage is TRBJ1-6; D might be TRBD1 (5 bases). CDR3 size: 15 residues. Germline loops: CDR1 MGHDK, CDR2 SYGVNS. Trimming stripped 6 bases from V and 6 bases from J, with 15 bases between. The CDR3 sequence is CASRPGGAGNSPLHF. The CDR3 bases are TGTGCCAGCAGACCGGGAGGGGCAGGTAATTCACCCCTCCACTTT. The full variable domain, with the rest looked up from reference TRBV25-1 and TRBJ1-6, is EADIYQTPRYLVIGTGKKITLECSQTMGHDKMYWYQQDPGMELHLIHYSYGVNSTEKGDLSSESTVSRIRTEHFPLTLESARPSHTSQYLCASRPGGAGNSPLHFGNGTRLTVT.

There are a few counts of this clone. The chain recombines TRBV7-3 with TRBJ2-5, with 10 bases fitting TRBD1. Trimming at V came to 5 bases and at J to 5 bases, leaving 8 bases not matched to a gene. Germline V gene sequence: CDR1 SGHTA, CDR2 FQGTGA. This CDR3 region has 15 residues. DNA for the CDR3: TGTGCCAGCAGCCACCCGACAGGGGGCTTGGAGACCCAGTACTTC. This sequence encodes CASSHPTGGLETQYF.

The chain recombines TRBV5-6 with TRBJ2-1; TRBD2 matches at 9 bases. The CDR3 contains 13 residues. CDR1 is SGHDT and CDR2 is YYEEEE in the germline V gene. The junction had 4 bases not matched to a gene; V was cut back by 6 bases and J by 6 bases. This CDR3 reads CASKAGGPNEQFF. The DNA of the CDR3 is TGTGCCAGCAAAGCGGGAGGTCCCAATGAGCAGTTCTTC.

This sequence joins TRBV7-3 and TRBJ1-6; 7 nucleotides line up with TRBD1. The V and J ends lost 5 bases and 10 bases, in that order; junction bases with no gene match: 8. This CDR3 spans 14 amino acids. Germline-derived CDR1 and CDR2 are SGHTA and FQGTGA. CDR3 sequence (DNA): TGTGCCAGCAGCCTAGGGGGCCTGCGGTCACCCCTCCACTTT. Residues: CASSLGGLRSPLHF. The whole variable domain, remainder taken from reference TRBV7-3 and TRBJ1-6, is GAGVSQTPSNKVTEKGKYVELRCDPISGHTALYWYRQSLGQGPEFLIYFQGTGAADDSGLPNDRFFAVRPEGSVSTLKIQRTERGDSAVYLCASSLGGLRSPLHFGNGTRLTVT.

The chain employs TRBV11-2 and TRBJ1-2, with a possible D match to TRBD1 (5 bases). V was shortened by 1 base and J by 1 base, with 10 bases between the two germline ends. This CDR3 has 15 amino acids. The germline CDR1 and CDR2 sequences are SGHAT and FQNNGV. Here the CDR3 reads CASSLAGGGNYGYTF. The CDR3 DNA is TGTGCCAGCAGCTTAGCCGGGGGAGGTAACTATGGCTACACCTTC.

The rearrangement links TRBV19 to TRBJ2-1; TRBD1 or TRBD2 may be the D gene (5 bases each). Trimming took off 6 bases at V and 0 bases at J, with 15 bases between the two ends. Germline V gene lookup returns CDR1 LNHDA and CDR2 SQIVND (reference sequence). This CDR3 spans 16 amino acids. The DNA of the CDR3 is TGTGCCAGTAGCCCTGGGACGGTAAGCTCCTACAATGAGCAGTTCTTC. This gives the protein CASSPGTVSSYNEQFF.

This clone has just one count. V usage is TRBV7-9 and J usage is TRBJ1-4; D perhaps matches TRBD1 (5 bases). This CDR3 spans 13 amino acids. Trimming left V 4 bases short and J 8 bases short, with 11 bases between. The germline V gene has CDR1 SEHNR and CDR2 FQNEAQ (reference sequence). CDR3 DNA: TGTGCCAGCAGCTCCAGGGTTTCGGAAAAACTGTTTTTT. This gives the protein CASSSRVSEKLFF.

The V and J genes are TRBV6-1 and TRBJ2-1, with TRBD1 matching over 10 bases. J gave up 8 bases and V 2 bases, and 6 bases lay outside the gene matches. The CDR3 consists of 15 residues. CDR1 and CDR2 (germline): MNHNS, SASEGT. The CDR3 nucleotides read TGTGCCAGCAGTGAATCGGGGACAGGGGAGGATGAGCAGTTCTTC. Translation gives CASSESGTGEDEQFF.

This sequence joins TRBV4-1 and TRBJ1-1, with D possibly being TRBD1 (6 bases). The CDR3 is made up of 15 amino acids. CDR1 MGHRA and CDR2 YSYEKL come from the germline V gene. The germline V and J ends were trimmed by 0 bases and 5 bases, with 13 bases remaining between them. The CDR3 is CASSQENRAGTEAFF. Written as DNA, the CDR3 is TGCGCCAGCAGCCAAGAGAACAGGGCGGGAACTGAAGCTTTCTTT.